What follows are 10 T cell receptor beta chains derived from one specimen sequenced in a study of blood T cell repertoires in COVID-19. The data were produced by immunoSEQ multiplex PCR, yet TCRdb's version contains in-frame clones alone and is incomplete. Found here are 150,000 to 200,000 clones, approximately 87% of them singletons; the top ten hold approximately 11%. The specimen sequenced was peripheral blood. These receptors all stem from a woman aged 55-70 years with COVID-19, enrolled during active disease.

A remark on this clone: A read error may produce the germline difference seen at one junction end. This rearrangement joins TRBV5-4 to TRBJ1-2; 8 nucleotides line up with TRBD1. The CDR3 spans 14 residues. Germline CDR1 SGHNT, CDR2 YYREEE (reference sequence). CDR3 sequence (DNA): TGTGCCAGCAGTTTGGACAGGGCAAGCTATGGCTACACCTTC. Encoded protein: CASSLDRASYGYTF.

This rearrangement joins TRBV7-8 to TRBJ2-7; 10 positions agree with TRBD2. The V gene's germline CDR1 is SGHVS and CDR2 FQNEAQ. Trimming took 1 base from V and 3 from J; bases not matched to a gene: 3. CDR3 length: 15 residues. The CDR3, as DNA: TGTGCCAGCAGCTTAGTCAGACTAGCGGGCTACGAGCAGTACTTC. It specifies CASSLVRLAGYEQYF.

V gene TRBV28 combines with J gene TRBJ2-7, with TRBD2 matching over 7 bases. V was clipped by 6 bases and J by 0 bases; unmatched bases: 8. The germline gives CDR1 MDHEN, CDR2 SYDVKM. CDR3 length: 15 residues. The CDR3 spells CASRHERGTSYEQYF. In nucleotides, the CDR3 is TGTGCCAGCAGACATGAGCGGGGTACCTCCTACGAGCAGTACTTC.

This sequence joins TRBV19 and TRBJ2-1; 7 bases fit TRBD2. CDR3 length equals 14 residues. V was pared by 6 bases and J by 10 bases, with 12 bases of the junction left unmatched. Germline V gene lookup returns CDR1 LNHDA and CDR2 SQIVND (reference sequence). CDR3 nucleotide sequence: TGTGCCAGTAGAAGCGTCGCGGGAGCGGCCGAGCAGTTCTTC. It is translated as CASRSVAGAAEQFF.

This chain links TRBV30 with TRBJ1-1, with D uncertain. The CDR3 extends over 11 amino acids. The V gene's germline CDR1 is GTSNPN and CDR2 SVGIG (reference sequence). The V end was cut by 0 bases, the J end by 10 bases, with 9 bases between. The chain's CDR3 is CAWSVTFGAFF. CDR3 bases: TGTGCCTGGAGTGTAACATTTGGAGCTTTCTTT.

J is TRBJ1-4 and V is TRBV29-1, with D possibly matching TRBD1 (6 bases). This CDR3 has 13 amino acids. CDR1 is SQVTM, CDR2 ANQGSEA, per germline. The V end was cut by 6 bases, the J end by 8 bases, with 16 bases between. The CDR3 nucleotides read TGCAGCGTAAATACAGGGTTGGTGGAAAAACTGTTTTTT. It encodes CSVNTGLVEKLFF.

The chain is built from TRBV5-1 and TRBJ2-5, with 8 positions matching TRBD1. V lost 4 bases and J lost 4; bases outside the gene matches: 9. This CDR3 is 15 amino acids long. In germline, CDR1 is SGHRS, CDR2 YFSETQ. The CDR3 loop is CASSQLTGETETQYF. The CDR3 DNA sequence: TGCGCCAGCAGCCAGCTGACAGGGGAGACAGAGACCCAGTACTTC.

In this sample, this clone turned up a few times. The CDR3 DNA reads as TGTGCCAGCAGCCCCTCGGACAGGGGGATTCAGCCCCAGCATTTT. This translates into CASSPSDRGIQPQHF. The chain couples TRBV7-8 to TRBJ1-5, with 10 bases aligning to TRBD1. The germline CDR1 and CDR2 sequences are SGHVS and FQNEAQ. The CDR3 has 15 amino acids. V trimming: 5 bases; J trimming: 6 bases; junction bases outside the gene matches: 7.

V usage is TRBV9 and J usage is TRBJ2-7; 9 bases map to TRBD2. Looked up from germline, CDR1 is SGDLS and CDR2 is YYNGEE. This CDR3 region has 15 residues. Trimming at V came to 0 bases and at J to 6 bases, leaving 7 bases not matched to a gene. In DNA form, the CDR3 reads TGTGCCAGCAGCGTAGGGTTAGCGGGAGTAGTCGAGCAGTACTTC. Protein: CASSVGLAGVVEQYF.

This sequence joins TRBV5-6 and TRBJ2-6, with D possibly TRBD1 on 6 matching bases. Trimming removed 4 bases from V and 0 bases from J, with 8 bases in between. The germline V gene has CDR1 SGHDT and CDR2 YYEEEE. CDR3 size: 15 residues. CDR3 protein: CASSPQGSGANVLTF. The CDR3 DNA sequence: TGTGCCAGCAGCCCACAGGGCTCTGGGGCCAACGTCCTGACTTTC.